This T cell receptor beta chain comes out of a study of cytotoxic CD8 clonotypes in ibrutinib-treated CLL. Across the study: The group held 11 relapsed/refractory and approximately 15 treatment-naive patients, with 17 to 18 IGHV unmutated.

V shed 3 bases and J shed 0 bases, with 13 bases lying between them. This CDR3 has 16 residues. Germline lookup yields CDR1 SGDLS and CDR2 YYNGEE. TCRdb keeps only in-frame clones here, not all; method: immunoSEQ multiplex PCR. The sample contains around 310,000 clones, roughly 80% of which appear only once. The sequence came from a human donor with chronic lymphocytic leukemia. V and J are TRBV9 and TRBJ1-3; D is perhaps TRBD1 (5 bases). The sample was PBMCs, taken before ibrutinib treatment. The chain's CDR3 is CASSEGRSLSGNTIYF. The CDR3 DNA reads TGTGCCAGCAGCGAGGGACGGTCGCTCTCTGGAAACACCATATATTTT.